One sample yielded the 21 T cell receptor beta chains listed below, sequenced in a study of response to subunit inactivated influenza vaccine. TCRdb passed the RT-PCR reads through MiXCR, listing each CDR3 protein once. Of 290,000 or so distinct CDR3 sequences in the sample, 20% to 25% were seen once. The sequencing used PBMCs from blood, collected 21 months after vaccination. The receptors were gathered from a man aged 45-69 years who received an inactivated influenza vaccine.

This clonotype was recorded at least ten times. The chain recombines TRBV3-1 with TRBJ1-1, with D unresolved. Germline V gives CDR1 LGHDT, CDR2 YNNKEL (reference sequence). The CDR3 has 14 residues. Trimming removed 2 bases from V and 1 base from J, with 8 bases in between. The CDR3 bases are TGTGCCAGCAGCCAAAACGCAGGGAACACTGAAGCTTTCTTT. This encodes CASSQNAGNTEAFF. Variable domain in full (rest from reference TRBV3-1 and TRBJ1-1): DTAVSQTPKYLVTQMGNDKSIKCEQNLGHDTMYWYKQDSKKFLKIMFSYNNKELIINETVPNRFSPKSPDKAHLNLHINSLELGDSAVYFCASSQNAGNTEAFFGQGTRLTVV.

This clonotype has only one observation. This sequence joins TRBV3-1 and TRBJ1-1; 7 nucleotides match TRBD1. This CDR3 is 16 amino acids long. CDR1 LGHDT and CDR2 YNNKEL come from the germline V gene (reference sequence). Unmatched junction bases numbered 9, after V lost 4 bases and J lost 1 base. CDR3 nucleotides: TGTGCCAGCAGCCCCTCGAGGGGGACAGCGAACACTGAAGCTTTCTTT. Protein: CASSPSRGTANTEAFF.

This clonotype was counted a few times. V is TRBV5-1 and J is TRBJ1-1; TRBD1 might be the D (6 bases). CDR1 is SGHRS, CDR2 YFSETQ, per germline. CDR3 length: 15 amino acids. The V and J ends lost 4 bases and 5 bases respectively, with 18 bases between them. As DNA, the CDR3 is TGCGCCAGCAGCCTCGGCTGGACAGACCCGACTGAAGCTTTCTTT. Protein: CASSLGWTDPTEAFF.

The sample holds a few counts of this clonotype. The chain joins TRBV6-5 to TRBJ2-4; no definite D call. The V and J ends lost 4 bases and 2 bases respectively, with 21 bases between them. Germline CDR1 reads MNHEY; CDR2 reads SVGAGI. The CDR3 runs to 18 residues. The CDR3 coding sequence is TGTGCCAGCAGTTTCAACCGGACGGAGACCCGAACCAAAAACATTCAGTACTTC. Translating it yields CASSFNRTETRTKNIQYF.

This chain's CDR3 is CASNWDSSNQPQHF. The CDR3 DNA reads TGTGCCAGCAACTGGGACTCGAGCAATCAGCCCCAGCATTTT. The V call is TRBV2, the J call TRBJ1-5, with D perhaps matching TRBD1 (5 bases). The V and J ends lost 7 bases and 1 base respectively, with 11 bases between them. Germline assignment: CDR1 SNHLY and CDR2 FYNNEI. The CDR3 runs 14 residues.

This rearrangement joins TRBV20-1 to TRBJ2-7; TRBD1 aligns across 11 bases. In germline, CDR1 is DFQATT, CDR2 SNEGSKA (reference sequence). The length of the CDR3 is 15 residues. V shed 5 bases, J shed 5 bases, and the junction held 11 bases outside the gene matches. The CDR3 protein is CSAPVPRTGGNEQYF. DNA for the CDR3: TGCAGTGCTCCCGTCCCTCGGACAGGGGGCAACGAGCAGTACTTC.

The gene calls are TRBV3-1 and TRBJ2-2; TRBD1 might be the D (5 bases). CDR1 and CDR2 (germline): LGHDT, YNNKEL (reference sequence). The V end was cut by 2 bases, the J end by 4 bases, with 14 bases between. The CDR3 has 16 residues. CDR3 coding DNA: TGTGCCAGCAGCCAAAGCTGGCAGGGCGGCACCGGGGAGCTGTTTTTT. Encoded protein: CASSQSWQGGTGELFF.

The chain carries TRBV4-3 and TRBJ2-7; 7 bases are shared with TRBD1. The CDR3 spans 14 residues. Trimming took 1 base from V and 7 from J; bases not matched to a gene: 7. Germline V gene lookup returns CDR1 LGHNA and CDR2 YSLEER. The CDR3: CASSQGGQFGEQYF. CDR3 DNA: TGCGCCAGCAGCCAAGGGGGACAGTTTGGGGAGCAGTACTTC.

The chain recombines TRBV20-1 with TRBJ2-3; D is ambiguous. The V and J ends lost 0 bases and 3 bases respectively, with 10 bases between them. CDR1 and CDR2 (germline): DFQATT, SNEGSKA (reference sequence). This CDR3 is built from 14 residues. CDR3 sequence: CSARDPPGTDTQYF. The CDR3 bases are TGCAGTGCTAGAGATCCGCCCGGTACAGATACGCAGTATTTT.

This clonotype was detected a few times. V and J are TRBV5-1 and TRBJ2-7, with a weak D call TRBD1 (6 bases). This CDR3 region has 14 residues. Germline CDR1 SGHRS, CDR2 YFSETQ. Trimming shortened V by 4 bases and J by 1 base, and 12 bases separated the two germline ends. The CDR3 sequence is CASSQADSSYEQYF. CDR3 in DNA: TGCGCCAGCAGCCAAGCGGACAGTTCCTACGAGCAGTACTTC. Together with reference TRBV5-1 and TRBJ2-7, the CDR3 gives the full variable domain: KAGVTQTPRYLIKTRGQQVTLSCSPISGHRSVSWYQQTPGQGLQFLFEYFSETQRNKGNFPGRFSGRQFSNSRSEMNVSTLELGDSALYLCASSQADSSYEQYFGPGTRLTVT.

This clonotype came up a few times. V is TRBV3-1 and J is TRBJ1-3; D is undetermined. Trimming removed 1 base from V and 2 bases from J, with 9 bases in between. The germline V gene encodes CDR1 LGHDT and CDR2 YNNKEL (reference sequence). This CDR3 spans 15 amino acids. CDR3 DNA sequence: TGTGCCAGCAGCCAAGGCCAGGACCCTGGAAACACCATATATTTT. Residues: CASSQGQDPGNTIYF.

The V call is TRBV11-2, the J call TRBJ1-2; 7 positions match TRBD1. The germline CDR1 and CDR2 sequences are SGHAT and FQNNGV. Losses at the gene ends were 3 bases for V and 0 bases for J; bases not matched to a gene: 4. This CDR3 region has 15 residues. The CDR3 protein is CASSFDRASNYGYTF. CDR3 sequence (DNA): TGTGCCAGCAGCTTCGACAGGGCCTCTAACTATGGCTACACCTTC.

Points on this clonotype: A read error may be the cause here, since a much bigger clone is one base away. This rearrangement joins TRBV29-1 to TRBJ1-2; the D gene is possibly TRBD1 (6 bases). The CDR3 has 13 amino acids. The germline gives CDR1 SQVTM, CDR2 ANQGSEA. The CDR3 sequence is CGASPEGGDGYTF. The CDR3 nucleotides read TGCGGCGCCTCCCCGGAGGGGGGAGACGGCTACACCTTC.

This clonotype was counted between two and nine times. The CDR3 nucleotides are TGCAGTGCTAGAGCCGGACCATCGAGTCAGCCCCAGCATTTT. This codes for CSARAGPSSQPQHF. The V call is TRBV20-1, the J call TRBJ1-5; D unclear. The CDR3 has 14 residues. Trimming took 1 base from V and 6 from J, leaving 13 bases between them. CDR1 and CDR2 from the germline V gene are DFQATT and SNEGSKA (reference sequence).

This clonotype was detected a few times. The genes are TRBV7-9 and TRBJ2-5; TRBD1 or TRBD2 may be the D gene (5 bases each). The CDR3 length is 16 residues. Trimming removed 4 bases at V and 0 bases at J, with 15 bases between. The V gene's germline CDR1 is SEHNR and CDR2 FQNEAQ (reference sequence). The CDR3: CASSYPGRMYQETQYF. The DNA of the CDR3 is TGTGCCAGCAGCTATCCGGGACGGATGTACCAAGAGACCCAGTACTTC. Full variable domain (remainder filled in from reference TRBV7-9 and TRBJ2-5): DTGVSQNPRHKITKRGQNVTFRCDPISEHNRLYWYRQTLGQGPEFLTYFQNEAQLEKSRLLSDRFSAERPKGSFSTLEIQRTEQGDSAMYLCASSYPGRMYQETQYFGPGTRLLVL.

Notes on this clonotype: Relative to the germline gene, one junction end is altered; a read error may explain this. This chain joins TRBV3-1 and TRBJ1-2; 8 bases are shared with TRBD1. Germline CDR1 and CDR2: LGHDT and YNNKEL (reference sequence). The CDR3 spans 15 residues. The CDR3 here is CASSQGTGLNYGYTF. In nucleotides, the CDR3 is TGTGCCAGCAGCCAGGGGACAGGACTTAACTATGGTTACACCTTC.

This clonotype came up a few times. V and J are TRBV7-8 and TRBJ2-1, with D tentatively TRBD1 or TRBD2 (6 bases each). The CDR3 runs to 15 residues. Germline V gene data show CDR1 as SGHVS and CDR2 as FQNEAQ. Deletions cut 3 bases from V and 8 bases from J, with 17 bases between. CDR3 sequence: CASSFGGPPWDEQFF. The CDR3 DNA reads as TGTGCCAGCAGCTTTGGGGGGCCACCATGGGATGAGCAGTTCTTC.

This clonotype was detected only a few times. J is TRBJ2-5 and V is TRBV6-1; 10 bases agree with TRBD1. Per the germline V gene, CDR1 is MNHNS and CDR2 is SASEGT. The CDR3 has 17 residues. With V trimmed by 6 bases and J by 3 bases, 13 bases remained unmatched. The CDR3: CASRAGTGVHKKETQYF. CDR3 nucleotide sequence: TGTGCCAGCAGGGCCGGGACAGGGGTCCACAAGAAAGAGACCCAGTACTTC.

The gene calls are TRBV29-1 and TRBJ1-5; D is possibly TRBD1 (5 bases). Germline V gene sequence: CDR1 SQVTM, CDR2 ANQGSEA. The V end was cut by 1 base, the J end by 2 bases, with 12 bases between. The CDR3 extends over 15 amino acids. In nucleotides, the CDR3 is TGCAGCGTTGAAGTGGGAGGGGTGGGCAATCAGCCCCAGCATTTT. This translates into CSVEVGGVGNQPQHF.

The J gene is TRBJ2-7, the V gene TRBV12-3 or TRBV12-4; the D gene is possibly TRBD2 (6 bases). The length of the CDR3 is 13 residues. V lost 6 bases to trimming and J lost 2 bases, with 11 bases between them. CDR3 loop: CASSRDLAYEQYF. In nucleotides, the CDR3 is TGTGCCAGCAGCAGGGACTTGGCCTACGAGCAGTACTTC.

This clonotype has a handful of counts. The chain recombines TRBV15 with TRBJ2-2; D is perhaps TRBD1 (6 bases). V was trimmed by 9 bases and J by 6 bases, leaving 14 bases between them. The CDR3 is 13 residues long. Germline V gene data show CDR1 as LNHNV and CDR2 as YYDKDF (reference sequence). The CDR3 sequence is CATARQGSGELFF. The CDR3 DNA follows: TGTGCCACGGCGCGGCAGGGGTCCGGGGAGCTGTTTTTT.